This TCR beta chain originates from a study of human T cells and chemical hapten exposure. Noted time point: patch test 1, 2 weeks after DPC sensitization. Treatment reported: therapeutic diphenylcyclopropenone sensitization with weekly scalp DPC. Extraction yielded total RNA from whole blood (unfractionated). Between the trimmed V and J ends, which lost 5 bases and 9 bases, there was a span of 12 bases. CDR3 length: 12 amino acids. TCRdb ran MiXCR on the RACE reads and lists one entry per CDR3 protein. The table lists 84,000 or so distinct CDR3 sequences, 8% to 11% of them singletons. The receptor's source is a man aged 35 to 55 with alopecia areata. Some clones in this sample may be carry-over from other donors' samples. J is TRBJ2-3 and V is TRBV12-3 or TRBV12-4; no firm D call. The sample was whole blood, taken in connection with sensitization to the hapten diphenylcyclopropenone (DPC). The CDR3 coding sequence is TGTGCCAGCAGTCCCTTCCTGGGGACGCAGTATTTT. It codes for CASSPFLGTQYF.